This TCR beta chain appears in the sequencing data of a study of CD8 T cells in Susac syndrome. V shed 6 bases and J 2 bases; nucleotides not matched to a gene: 10. Germline V gives CDR1 MDHEN, CDR2 SYDVKM. This CDR3 region has 16 residues. Random hexamers served to reverse transcribe about 0.45 to 1 ug RNA. One entry per CDR3 protein, called by TCRdb with MiXCR from the immunoSEQ multiplex PCR reads. In the table there are roughly 190,000 distinct CDR3 sequences, approximately 95% of which are singletons. The sample consisted of CD8+ T cells from PBMCs. The sequence derives from a human donor with Susac syndrome. This sequence joins TRBV28 and TRBJ2-1; 7 positions agree with TRBD2. CDR3 sequence: CASSNLGEGTYNEQFF. DNA for the CDR3: TGTGCCAGCAGCAACCTAGGGGAGGGGACCTACAATGAGCAGTTCTTC.